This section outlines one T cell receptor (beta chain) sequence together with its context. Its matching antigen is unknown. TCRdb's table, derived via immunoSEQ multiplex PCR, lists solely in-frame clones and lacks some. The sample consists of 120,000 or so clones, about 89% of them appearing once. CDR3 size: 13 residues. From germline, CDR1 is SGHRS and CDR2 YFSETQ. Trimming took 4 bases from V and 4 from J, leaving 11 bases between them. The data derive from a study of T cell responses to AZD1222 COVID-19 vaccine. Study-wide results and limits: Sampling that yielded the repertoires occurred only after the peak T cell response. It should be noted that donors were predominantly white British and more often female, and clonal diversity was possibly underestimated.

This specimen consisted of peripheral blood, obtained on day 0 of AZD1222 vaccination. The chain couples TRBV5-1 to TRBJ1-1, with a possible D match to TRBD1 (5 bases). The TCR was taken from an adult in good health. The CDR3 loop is CASSNSGTTEAFF. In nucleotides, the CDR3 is TGCGCCAGCAGCAATTCAGGGACCACTGAAGCTTTCTTT.